These 28 T cell receptor beta chains share one sample of origin, sequenced in a study of OX40 agonist ivuxolimab in advanced cancers. Using immunoSEQ multiplex PCR, the repertoire was profiled, and TCRdb retains in-frame clones only, with some absent. The data show roughly 87,000 clones, over 80% seen once. Sequencing was performed on CD4+ or CD8+ T cells sorted from blood, taken in a trial of the OX40 agonist ivuxolimab. All receptors come from an adult with an advanced solid tumor such as melanoma, head and neck, liver or kidney cancer.

In this sample, this clone turned up a few times. The chain carries TRBV6-1 and TRBJ1-1, with D perhaps matching TRBD1 (5 bases). Trimming left V 5 bases short and J 8 bases short, with 12 bases between. This CDR3 is built from 12 residues. Germline V gives CDR1 MNHNS, CDR2 SASEGT. CDR3 nucleotide sequence: TGTGCCAGCAGTCTCCCAGGGATGGAAGCTTTCTTT. Protein: CASSLPGMEAFF.

This chain links TRBV5-6 with TRBJ2-7; D uncertain. This CDR3 comprises 14 residues. Germline CDR1 is SGHDT and CDR2 is YYEEEE. Trimming stripped 2 bases from V and 3 bases from J, with 12 bases between. CDR3 sequence: CASSLGADFYEQYF. In DNA, the CDR3 is TGTGCCAGCAGCTTAGGCGCGGATTTCTACGAGCAGTACTTC.

In its sample, this clone was seen once. This chain uses TRBV4-3 with TRBJ1-4; no clear D gene. This CDR3 region has 20 residues. Germline lookup yields CDR1 LGHNA and CDR2 YSLEER. V dropped 4 bases and J dropped 0 bases, with 24 bases sitting between them. CDR3 residues: CASSPRPWALAGATNEKLFF. As DNA, the CDR3 is TGCGCCAGCAGCCCTAGGCCATGGGCTCTTGCTGGCGCAACTAATGAAAAACTGTTTTTT.

Comments on this clone: At one of its ends the junction is not consistent with the germline gene, which may arise from a read error. V and J are TRBV27 and TRBJ2-7; perhaps TRBD2 as D (5 bases). The germline CDR1 and CDR2 sequences are MNHEY and SMNVEV (reference sequence). This CDR3 has 16 amino acids. CDR3 amino acids: CAGSLLGRPHGGEQYF. In nucleotides, the CDR3 is TGTGCCGGCAGTTTATTAGGAAGACCCCATGGAGGCGAGCAGTACTTC.

The gene calls are TRBV27 and TRBJ2-7; D not resolved. This CDR3 has 12 amino acids. Trimming pared 3 bases from V and 5 bases from J, leaving 8 bases between. The germline V gene has CDR1 MNHEY and CDR2 SMNVEV (reference sequence). The chain's CDR3 is CASSFFGDEQYF. In DNA, the CDR3 is TGTGCCAGCAGTTTTTTTGGGGACGAGCAGTACTTC.

In DNA, the CDR3 is TGTGCCAGCAGCCACAGGGGACAGCTCTTTGGAAACACCATATATTTT. Amino acids: CASSHRGQLFGNTIYF. V gene TRBV14 combines with J gene TRBJ1-3, with TRBD1 matching 7 bases. Per germline, CDR1 SGHDN and CDR2 FVKESK. CDR3 length: 16 residues. The V segment lost 3 bases and the J segment 3 bases; nucleotides outside the gene matches: 8. Based on the CDR3 plus reference TRBV14 and TRBJ1-3, the full variable domain is EAGVTQFPSHSVIEKGQTVTLRCDPISGHDNLYWYRRVMGKEIKFLLHFVKESKQDESGMPNNRFLAERTGGTYSTLKVQPAELEDSGVYFCASSHRGQLFGNTIYFGEGSWLTVV.

The V gene is TRBV10-2, the J gene TRBJ2-5, with D possibly TRBD2 on 5 matching bases. The germline CDR1 and CDR2 sequences are WSHSY and SAAADI. V lost 0 bases and J 1 base, leaving 15 bases between the germline ends. The CDR3 extends over 17 amino acids. The CDR3 spells CASSESNLGRAQETQYF. The CDR3 DNA follows: TGCGCCAGCAGTGAGTCGAATTTAGGGCGGGCCCAAGAGACCCAGTACTTC.

This chain joins TRBV4-1 and TRBJ2-5; no clear D gene. TRBJ2-7 matches the DNA end more closely, so the J call is doubtful. There are 13 residues in the CDR3. From germline, CDR1 is MGHRA and CDR2 YSYEKL. CDR3 in amino acids: CASSQATDYEQYF. CDR3 DNA sequence: TGCGCCAGCAGCCAAGCCACAGATTACGAGCAGTACTTC.

The rearrangement links TRBV30 to TRBJ1-1; the D is unclear. The V gene lost 1 base and the J gene lost 2 bases, with 5 bases spanning the gap. CDR3 size: 12 residues. Germline loops: CDR1 GTSNPN, CDR2 SVGIG (reference sequence). The chain's CDR3 is CAWSAYNTEAFF. The DNA for the CDR3 is TGTGCCTGGAGTGCCTATAACACTGAAGCTTTCTTT. Using reference TRBV30 and TRBJ1-1 for the parts outside the CDR3, the full variable domain is SQTIHQWPATLVQPVGSPLSLECTVEGTSNPNLYWYRQAAGRGLQLLFYSVGIGQISSEVPQNLSASRPQDRQFILSSKKLLLSDSGFYLCAWSAYNTEAFFGQGTRLTVV.

This chain uses TRBV27 with TRBJ1-5, with D unresolved. This CDR3 has 13 amino acids. Germline V gene lookup returns CDR1 MNHEY and CDR2 SMNVEV (reference sequence). V was cut by 3 bases and J by 6 bases, with 9 bases left in between. The CDR3 nucleotides read TGTGCCAGCAGTTTTGGTAGGGCTCAGCCCCAGCATTTT. Residues: CASSFGRAQPQHF.

The chain employs TRBV7-6 and TRBJ2-1, with a tentative D call TRBD2 (6 bases). CDR1 is SGHVS and CDR2 is FNYEAQ in the germline V gene. This CDR3 comprises 18 residues. V was cut by 2 bases and J by 2 bases, with 19 bases left in between. The CDR3 region is CASSLRAGESGPYNEQFF. The CDR3 nucleotides read TGTGCCAGCAGCTTACGGGCCGGGGAAAGCGGGCCCTACAATGAGCAGTTCTTC.

V and J are TRBV7-9 and TRBJ1-6; no clear D gene. Trimming took off 5 bases at V and 0 bases at J, with 14 bases between the two ends. Per germline, CDR1 SEHNR and CDR2 FQNEAQ (reference sequence). The CDR3 is made up of 17 amino acids. The CDR3 sequence: CASSIDTLDSYNSPLHF. CDR3 in DNA: TGTGCCAGCAGCATTGACACATTGGACTCCTATAATTCACCCCTCCACTTT.

The V gene is TRBV11-2, the J gene TRBJ1-6; 9 positions match TRBD1. V was clipped by 4 bases and J by 7 bases; unmatched bases: 8. Germline loops: CDR1 SGHAT, CDR2 FQNNGV. The CDR3 extends over 16 amino acids. CDR3 bases: TGTGCCAGCAGCTCTAGATCCGGGACAGGGAATTCACCCCTCCACTTT. It encodes CASSSRSGTGNSPLHF.

CDR3 residues: CASSYLRGATGELFF. As DNA, the CDR3 is TGTGCCAGCAGTTACCTTCGGGGAGCCACCGGGGAGCTGTTTTTT. This chain uses TRBV6-5 with TRBJ2-2; possibly TRBD2 for D (5 bases). Trimming stripped 2 bases from V and 4 bases from J, with 11 bases between. CDR3 length equals 15 residues. The germline V gene encodes CDR1 MNHEY and CDR2 SVGAGI.

This rearrangement joins TRBV30 to TRBJ2-7, with 12 positions matching TRBD2. CDR3 size: 16 residues. Germline lookup yields CDR1 GTSNPN and CDR2 SVGIG (reference sequence). Trimming at V came to 0 bases and at J to 1 base, leaving 4 bases not matched to a gene. The chain's CDR3 is CAWSVLTSGGSYEQYF. CDR3 DNA sequence: TGTGCCTGGAGTGTATTAACTAGCGGGGGGTCCTACGAGCAGTACTTC.

The chain uses TRBV19 and TRBJ1-1; D gene unclear. The V gene lost 4 bases and the J gene lost 6 bases, with 9 bases spanning the gap. Germline lookup yields CDR1 LNHDA and CDR2 SQIVND (reference sequence). The CDR3 contains 12 residues. DNA for the CDR3: TGTGCCAGTAGTAACCGACCCCCTGAAGCTTTCTTT. It translates to CASSNRPPEAFF.

CDR3 in DNA: TGTGCCAGCAAATGGCGCGGAGGCTACGAGCAGTACTTC. Its protein product is CASKWRGGYEQYF. The gene calls are TRBV6-5 and TRBJ2-7; D is perhaps TRBD2 (5 bases). The length of the CDR3 is 13 residues. Germline lookup yields CDR1 MNHEY and CDR2 SVGAGI. Deletions cut 7 bases from V and 3 bases from J, with 13 bases between.

The chain employs TRBV11-2 and TRBJ2-7; 11 positions agree with TRBD2. The CDR3 loop spans 14 amino acids. Germline CDR1 reads SGHAT; CDR2 reads FQNNGV. The V gene end was trimmed by 5 bases and the J gene end by 4 bases; junction bases not matched to a gene: 4. The CDR3: CASSPPSGGYEQYF. Written as DNA, the CDR3 is TGTGCCAGCAGCCCTCCTAGCGGGGGGTACGAGCAGTACTTC. The full variable domain, with the rest looked up from reference TRBV11-2 and TRBJ2-7, is EAGVAQSPRYKIIEKRQSVAFWCNPISGHATLYWYQQILGQGPKLLIQFQNNGVVDDSQLPKDRFSAERLKGVDSTLKIQPAKLEDSAVYLCASSPPSGGYEQYFGPGTRLTVT.

The chain joins TRBV5-5 to TRBJ1-2, with D possibly matching TRBD1 (5 bases). The CDR3 runs to 15 residues. CDR1 and CDR2 (germline): SGHKS, YYEKEE (reference sequence). Trimming took 4 bases from V and 4 from J, leaving 17 bases between them. The CDR3 DNA sequence: TGTGCCAGCAGCCCGTTCCGTGGGGCTGGCTATGGCTACACCTTC. It translates to CASSPFRGAGYGYTF.

This chain connects TRBV29-1 to TRBJ1-2; no clear D gene. Trimming took 3 bases from V and 3 from J, leaving 14 bases between them. This CDR3 is built from 14 residues. The germline CDR1 and CDR2 sequences are SQVTM and ANQGSEA. CDR3 sequence reads: CSVDDGLEHYGYTF. CDR3 sequence (DNA): TGCAGCGTTGACGATGGTTTGGAACACTATGGCTACACCTTC.

This sequence joins TRBV5-3 and TRBJ1-3, with 12 bases fitting TRBD1. TRBV5-3 is reported as an ORF; its role is uncertain. V gave up 0 bases and J gave up 5 bases; unmatched junction bases: 3. The CDR3 runs 16 residues. CDR3 DNA sequence: TGTGCCAGAAGCTTGGGGGGACAGGGGGCGAGAAACACCATATATTTT. Protein sequence: CARSLGGQGARNTIYF.

The genes are TRBV9 and TRBJ1-2; D call uncertain. V was cut by 2 bases and J by 1 base, with 6 bases left in between. The CDR3 consists of 13 residues. Germline V CDR1 and CDR2: SGDLS, YYNGEE. The CDR3 bases are TGTGCCAGCAGCGTGGAGGATAACTATGGCTACACCTTC. Protein product: CASSVEDNYGYTF.

This clone is a singleton in its sample. The chain has TRBV7-2 and TRBJ2-3; TRBD2 aligns across 7 bases. Per germline, CDR1 SGHTA and CDR2 FQGNSA. With 4 bases clipped from V and 4 bases from J, the junction kept 14 bases outside the gene matches. The CDR3 is 17 residues long. CDR3 amino acids: CASSSLGPPSGADTQYF. The CDR3 DNA sequence: TGTGCCAGCAGCTCACTAGGCCCCCCTAGCGGAGCAGATACGCAGTATTTT.

The chain joins TRBV27 to TRBJ2-7, with 10 nucleotides matching TRBD1. Trimming at V came to 4 bases and at J to 3 bases, leaving 9 bases not matched to a gene. The CDR3 has 16 amino acids. Germline lookup yields CDR1 MNHEY and CDR2 SMNVEV (reference sequence). DNA of the CDR3: TGTGCCAGCAGTTACTCGACAGGGGGCCGTGACTACGAGCAGTACTTC. The encoded protein is CASSYSTGGRDYEQYF.

The CDR3 reads CASSLSAGLSYNEQFF. CDR3 bases: TGTGCCAGCAGCTTATCTGCGGGGCTTTCCTACAATGAGCAGTTCTTC. V usage is TRBV7-8 and J usage is TRBJ2-1; D might be TRBD2 (6 bases). Germline lookup yields CDR1 SGHVS and CDR2 FQNEAQ. The CDR3 consists of 16 residues. The V end was cut by 2 bases, the J end by 1 base, with 12 bases between.

The genes are TRBV7-2 and TRBJ2-7, with D perhaps matching TRBD1 (5 bases). V shed 3 bases and J shed 1 base, with 10 bases lying between them. The CDR3 runs 14 residues. CDR1 and CDR2 from the germline V gene are SGHTA and FQGNSA. This CDR3 is CASSFGQGSYEQYF. CDR3 DNA sequence: TGTGCCAGCAGCTTCGGGCAGGGTTCCTACGAGCAGTACTTC.

This chain joins TRBV9 and TRBJ1-1, with a weak D call TRBD1 (6 bases). CDR1 and CDR2 (germline): SGDLS, YYNGEE. The CDR3 totals 14 residues. V lost 0 bases, J lost 6 bases, and 12 bases lay in between. Here the CDR3 reads CASSVEGGWAEAFF. The CDR3 nucleotides read TGTGCCAGCAGCGTAGAGGGGGGATGGGCTGAAGCTTTCTTT.

The chain recombines TRBV6-1 with TRBJ2-4; the D gene could be TRBD1 or TRBD2 (5 bases each). The length of the CDR3 is 12 residues. Germline CDR1 reads MNHNS; CDR2 reads SASEGT. With 3 bases removed from V and 15 bases from J, the gap between germline ends came to 15 bases. The CDR3: CASSDPVEGPYF. The CDR3 DNA reads TGTGCCAGCAGTGATCCAGTTGAGGGGCCGTACTTC.